This T cell receptor (beta chain) was sequenced during a study of persistence of HIV-infected CD4 T cells. Overall study context: A couple of participants gave one leukapheresis sample; others gave up to about 180 mL blood repeatedly. Broader study findings: Rare CMV-responding cells carrying HIV-1 proviruses were not analyzed separately for TCR.

This clone has a single count. The target antigen is unknown. The immunoSEQ assay was version 4, run in survey mode. Generated by immunoSEQ multiplex PCR, the TCRdb table keeps only in-frame clones and is missing some. The sample holds some 30,000 clones, around 70% seen once. The stimulus was an HIV-1 Gag 15-mer peptide pool, 0.95 to 1 ug/peptide/mL. Sorting selected CD4+ T cells upregulating both CD40 ligand and CD69. For approximately 20 hours, CD8-depleted PBMCs received anti-CD28/CD49d costimulation, a CD40-blocking antibody and enfuvirtide. Trimming removed 1 base at V and 10 bases at J, with 17 bases between. This CDR3 is built from 15 residues. Germline CDR1 reads LGHDT; CDR2 reads YNNKEL (reference sequence).

The starting material was CD4+ T cells sorted from PBMCs after approximately 19-hour stimulation, obtained from a patient who received antiretroviral therapy. The chain combines TRBV3-1 (or the pseudogene TRBV3-2) with TRBJ1-3, with a possible D match to TRBD1 (6 bases). This receptor was obtained from an adult man with HIV who was CMV-seropositive. Here the CDR3 reads CASSQGRGTARTIYF. As DNA, the CDR3 is TGTGCCAGCAGCCAAGGTAGGGGGACGGCAAGGACCATATATTTT.